This is a list of T cell receptor beta chains from one sample in a study of T-cell reconstitution after alpha-beta-depleted transplantation in children. TCRdb used MiXCR to reprocess the PCR reads, holding one entry per CDR3 protein. The sample gives some 340,000 distinct CDR3 sequences, 9% to 12% of which show up once; 2% to 3% is in the top ten. The sample consisted of PBMCs from the stem cell graft donor, taken from the stem cell graft. Receptor source: a human donor who donated a stem cell graft to a child with acute lymphoblastic leukemia. Each CDR3 is given with its conserved first and last residue. D genes are given only for firm matches. Clone sizes are given selectively: once, few, many, or a class where the clone is expanded.

D gene: TRBD1
J gene: TRBJ1-2
V gene: TRBV3-1
clone size: few
CDR3 protein: CASSQLHPGTGISGYTF
CDR3 DNA: TGTGCCAGCAGCCAACTCCACCCTGGGACAGGGATATCCGGCTACACCTTC

D gene: -
J gene: TRBJ2-1
V gene: TRBV29-1
clone size: few
CDR3 protein: CSGGGGDTYNEQFF
CDR3 DNA: TGCAGCGGCGGGGGAGGGGACACCTACAATGAGCAGTTCTTC

D gene: -
J gene: TRBJ2-2
V gene: TRBV6-1
clone size: few
CDR3 protein: CASSPPGGIGELFF
CDR3 DNA: TGTGCCAGCAGTCCCCCCGGGGGAATCGGGGAGCTGTTTTTT

D gene: -
J gene: TRBJ1-2
V gene: TRBV20-1
clone size: -
CDR3 protein: CSARDINYGYTF
CDR3 DNA: TGCAGTGCTAGGGACATAAACTATGGCTACACCTTC

D gene: -
J gene: TRBJ2-1
V gene: TRBV6-5
clone size: -
CDR3 protein: CASSYLLSGPYNEQFF
CDR3 DNA: TGTGCCAGCAGCTATCTCCTGAGCGGCCCCTACAATGAGCAGTTCTTC

D gene: TRBD2
J gene: TRBJ2-7
V gene: TRBV7-2
clone size: -
CDR3 protein: CASSLVGSGTAYEQYF
CDR3 DNA: TGTGCCAGCAGCTTAGTAGGTAGCGGGACTGCCTACGAGCAGTACTTC

D gene: -
J gene: TRBJ1-1
V gene: TRBV6-1
clone size: -
CDR3 protein: CASSEFDRMNTEAFF
CDR3 DNA: TGTGCCAGCAGTGAATTTGACAGAATGAACACTGAAGCTTTCTTT

D gene: TRBD1
J gene: TRBJ2-7
V gene: TRBV10-3
clone size: -
CDR3 protein: CAIMGGQGAHSYEQYF
CDR3 DNA: TGTGCCATCATGGGGGGACAGGGGGCTCACTCCTACGAGCAGTACTTC

D gene: TRBD1
J gene: TRBJ2-1
V gene: TRBV5-1
clone size: -
CDR3 protein: CASSWGQRSSYNEQFF
CDR3 DNA: TGCGCCAGCAGCTGGGGACAGCGGAGCTCCTACAATGAGCAGTTCTTC

D gene: TRBD1
J gene: TRBJ2-2
V gene: TRBV5-1
clone size: many
CDR3 protein: CASSLDRGATGELFF
CDR3 DNA: TGCGCCAGCAGCTTGGACAGGGGTGCCACCGGGGAGCTGTTTTTT

D gene: -
J gene: TRBJ1-5
V gene: TRBV7-2
clone size: many
CDR3 protein: CASSLVGGNQPQHF
CDR3 DNA: TGTGCCAGCAGTTTAGTCGGAGGGAATCAGCCCCAGCATTTT

D gene: -
J gene: TRBJ2-7
V gene: TRBV14
clone size: many
CDR3 protein: CASSQEKAFGSYEQYF
CDR3 DNA: TGTGCCAGCAGCCAAGAGAAGGCATTTGGATCCTACGAGCAGTACTTC

D gene: TRBD1
J gene: TRBJ1-5
V gene: TRBV7-8
clone size: -
CDR3 protein: CASSSGTGGNRNQPQHF
CDR3 DNA: TGTGCCAGCAGCTCAGGGACAGGGGGAAATCGCAATCAGCCCCAGCATTTT

D gene: TRBD2
J gene: TRBJ2-1
V gene: TRBV5-1
clone size: few
CDR3 protein: CASSGGLAVTSYNEQFF
CDR3 DNA: TGCGCCAGCAGCGGGGGACTAGCCGTCACTTCCTACAATGAGCAGTTCTTC

D gene: TRBD2
J gene: TRBJ2-4
V gene: TRBV5-1
clone size: -
CDR3 protein: CASSAGLAGENIQYF
CDR3 DNA: TGCGCCAGCAGCGCGGGACTAGCGGGAGAAAACATTCAGTACTTC

D gene: -
J gene: TRBJ1-1
V gene: TRBV3-1
clone size: many
CDR3 protein: CASRDSSKIGEAFF
CDR3 DNA: TGTGCCAGCAGAGACAGTTCCAAAATAGGTGAAGCTTTCTTT

D gene: -
J gene: TRBJ1-2
V gene: TRBV4-1
clone size: -
CDR3 protein: CASSPNSGDYGYTF
CDR3 DNA: TGCGCCAGCAGCCCAAACTCGGGGGACTATGGCTACACCTTC

D gene: -
J gene: TRBJ1-6
V gene: TRBV27
clone size: -
CDR3 protein: CASSPGVTGNSPLHF
CDR3 DNA: TGTGCCAGCAGTCCCGGTGTAACCGGGAATTCACCCCTCCACTTT

D gene: TRBD1
J gene: TRBJ2-4
V gene: TRBV18
clone size: -
CDR3 protein: CASSPGTGPQYF
CDR3 DNA: TGTGCCAGCTCACCAGGGACAGGTCCGCAGTACTTC

D gene: -
J gene: TRBJ1-1
V gene: TRBV18
clone size: many
CDR3 protein: CASSPQGLNTEAFF
CDR3 DNA: TGTGCCAGCTCACCACAGGGTTTGAACACTGAAGCTTTCTTT

D gene: TRBD2
J gene: TRBJ2-1
V gene: TRBV4-3
clone size: -
CDR3 protein: CASSQDVASGANEQFF
CDR3 DNA: TGCGCCAGCAGCCAAGATGTCGCTAGCGGGGCAAATGAGCAGTTCTTC

D gene: -
J gene: TRBJ2-2
V gene: TRBV6-2/TRBV6-3
clone size: -
CDR3 protein: CASSSVPPNTGELFF
CDR3 DNA: TGTGCCAGCAGTTCGGTACCTCCGAACACCGGGGAGCTGTTTTTT

D gene: TRBD2
J gene: TRBJ2-2
V gene: TRBV9
clone size: few
CDR3 protein: CASSPTGLAGVGGELFF
CDR3 DNA: TGTGCCAGCAGCCCTACCGGACTAGCGGGAGTAGGCGGGGAGCTGTTTTTT

D gene: TRBD2
J gene: TRBJ2-2
V gene: TRBV6-2/TRBV6-3
clone size: many
CDR3 protein: CASSVTSGLNTGELFF
CDR3 DNA: TGTGCCAGCAGCGTGACTAGCGGGTTGAACACCGGGGAGCTGTTTTTT

D gene: TRBD1
J gene: TRBJ2-7
V gene: TRBV29-1
clone size: -
CDR3 protein: CSVVGGGTGAYEQYF
CDR3 DNA: TGCAGCGTGGTCGGGGGGGGGACAGGGGCCTACGAGCAGTACTTC

D gene: TRBD1
J gene: TRBJ2-3
V gene: TRBV5-1
clone size: -
CDR3 protein: CASSLGDRAADTQYF
CDR3 DNA: TGCGCCAGCAGCTTGGGGGACAGGGCGGCAGATACGCAGTATTTT

D gene: TRBD2
J gene: TRBJ2-3
V gene: TRBV29-1
clone size: -
CDR3 protein: CSVRGVEREAEGTQYF
CDR3 DNA: TGCAGCGTTAGGGGTGTGGAGCGGGAGGCCGAGGGTACGCAGTATTTT

D gene: -
J gene: TRBJ2-4
V gene: TRBV4-1
clone size: few
CDR3 protein: CASSQDQEGGIQYF
CDR3 DNA: TGCGCCAGCAGCCAAGATCAGGAGGGGGGCATTCAGTACTTC

D gene: -
J gene: TRBJ1-2
V gene: TRBV4-3
clone size: many
CDR3 protein: CASSLQPNYGYTF
CDR3 DNA: TGCGCCAGCAGCTTGCAGCCTAACTATGGCTACACCTTC

D gene: -
J gene: TRBJ2-6
V gene: TRBV7-6
clone size: few
CDR3 protein: CASSSSEPYSGANVLTF
CDR3 DNA: TGTGCCAGCAGCTCCTCGGAACCTTACTCTGGGGCCAACGTCCTGACTTTC

D gene: TRBD1
J gene: TRBJ2-7
V gene: TRBV10-3
clone size: many
CDR3 protein: CAISEPGQGVSYEQYF
CDR3 DNA: TGTGCCATCAGTGAGCCCGGACAGGGGGTATCCTACGAGCAGTACTTC

D gene: -
J gene: TRBJ2-3
V gene: TRBV4-2
clone size: few
CDR3 protein: CASSQDRVGVLDTQYF
CDR3 DNA: TGTGCCAGCAGCCAAGATCGCGTAGGGGTCTTGGATACGCAGTATTTT

D gene: TRBD2
J gene: TRBJ2-1
V gene: TRBV5-1
clone size: few
CDR3 protein: CASIPRGEEREGDNEQFF
CDR3 DNA: TGCGCCAGCATTCCGAGGGGCGAGGAGCGGGAAGGCGACAATGAGCAGTTCTTC

D gene: -
J gene: TRBJ2-1
V gene: TRBV10-3
clone size: -
CDR3 protein: CAISGVAENEQFF
CDR3 DNA: TGTGCCATCAGTGGTGTAGCGGAGAATGAGCAGTTCTTC

D gene: TRBD2
J gene: TRBJ2-1
V gene: TRBV4-2
clone size: few
CDR3 protein: CASSQRAGVGSEQFF
CDR3 DNA: TGTGCCAGCAGCCAGAGAGCGGGAGTTGGAAGTGAGCAGTTCTTC

D gene: -
J gene: TRBJ2-2
V gene: TRBV5-1
clone size: few
CDR3 protein: CASSLYTTGELFF
CDR3 DNA: TGCGCCAGCAGCCTATACACCACCGGGGAGCTGTTTTTT

D gene: TRBD2
J gene: TRBJ2-5
V gene: TRBV11-2
clone size: -
CDR3 protein: CASSLSLAGAETQYF
CDR3 DNA: TGTGCCAGCAGCTTGAGCCTAGCGGGAGCAGAGACCCAGTACTTC

D gene: -
J gene: TRBJ2-7
V gene: TRBV6-5
clone size: -
CDR3 protein: CASSYSEGVANEQYF
CDR3 DNA: TGTGCCAGCAGTTACTCGGAAGGGGTTGCAAACGAGCAGTACTTC

D gene: -
J gene: TRBJ2-6
V gene: TRBV12-3/TRBV12-4
clone size: many
CDR3 protein: CASRESGANVLTF
CDR3 DNA: TGTGCCAGCAGAGAGTCTGGGGCCAACGTCCTGACTTTC

D gene: -
J gene: TRBJ2-3
V gene: TRBV5-1
clone size: many
CDR3 protein: CASSRRADTQYF
CDR3 DNA: TGCGCCAGCAGCCGAAGGGCAGATACGCAGTATTTT

D gene: TRBD2
J gene: TRBJ2-5
V gene: TRBV4-1
clone size: few
CDR3 protein: CASSHDREGRETQYF
CDR3 DNA: TGCGCCAGCAGCCATGACCGGGAGGGCCGGGAGACCCAGTACTTC

D gene: TRBD2
J gene: TRBJ2-1
V gene: TRBV7-6
clone size: -
CDR3 protein: CASSQTSGASYNEQFF
CDR3 DNA: TGTGCCAGCAGCCAAACTAGCGGGGCTTCCTACAATGAGCAGTTCTTC

D gene: TRBD1
J gene: TRBJ2-3
V gene: TRBV12-3/TRBV12-4
clone size: few
CDR3 protein: CASSGTGTTDTQYF
CDR3 DNA: TGTGCCAGCAGTGGGACAGGAACCACAGATACGCAGTATTTT

D gene: -
J gene: TRBJ2-7
V gene: TRBV6-2/TRBV6-3
clone size: -
CDR3 protein: CASSYFQGRNYEQYF
CDR3 DNA: TGTGCCAGCAGTTACTTTCAGGGGCGGAACTACGAGCAGTACTTC

D gene: -
J gene: TRBJ1-2
V gene: TRBV29-1
clone size: -
CDR3 protein: CSVDADYGYTF
CDR3 DNA: TGCAGCGTTGACGCGGACTATGGCTACACCTTC

D gene: TRBD2
J gene: TRBJ2-2
V gene: TRBV5-1
clone size: few
CDR3 protein: CASWKGAGETTGELFF
CDR3 DNA: TGCGCCAGCTGGAAGGGAGCGGGAGAGACTACCGGGGAGCTGTTTTTT

D gene: TRBD1
J gene: TRBJ2-4
V gene: TRBV4-2
clone size: many
CDR3 protein: CASRPESGWDSGTKNIQYF
CDR3 DNA: TGTGCCAGCAGACCCGAAAGTGGATGGGACAGTGGCACCAAAAACATTCAGTACTTC